The present TCR beta chain was sequenced within a study of blood T cell repertoires in COVID-19. Assay: immunoSEQ multiplex PCR; the TCRdb copy retains only in-frame clones and omits some. In the table there are 120,000 or so clones, 80% to 85% of which are singletons. Cohort 3 recovery required two negative PCRs, clearance, or symptom resolution. Germline V gene data show CDR1 as GTSNPN and CDR2 as SVGIG (reference sequence). V lost 0 bases, J lost 2 bases, and 1 base stayed unmatched. The length of the CDR3 is 14 residues. The chain is built from TRBV30 and TRBJ2-1, with 7 bases lining up with TRBD2. This clonotype originated in a woman aged 30 to 39 who had recovered from COVID-19. Sequenced input: PBMCs or T cells enriched from blood (not recorded which). CDR3: CAWSVGLAYNEQFF. CDR3 bases: TGTGCCTGGAGTGTAGGACTAGCCTACAATGAGCAGTTCTTC. Together with reference TRBV30 and TRBJ2-1, the CDR3 gives the full variable domain: SQTIHQWPATLVQPVGSPLSLECTVEGTSNPNLYWYRQAAGRGLQLLFYSVGIGQISSEVPQNLSASRPQDRQFILSSKKLLLSDSGFYLCAWSVGLAYNEQFFGPGTRLTVL.